Presented here are 13 T cell receptor beta chains from one specimen sequenced in a study of T cell responses to AZD1222 COVID-19 vaccine. The data were produced by immunoSEQ multiplex PCR, yet TCRdb's version contains in-frame clones alone and is incomplete. This sample has approximately 140,000 clones, with roughly 90% found just once. The sequenced sample was peripheral blood, obtained on day 0 of AZD1222 vaccination. These receptors were obtained from an adult in good health.

This clone was seen a few times. This chain joins TRBV10-3 and TRBJ2-7; 7 bases fit TRBD1. The CDR3 extends over 15 amino acids. V shed 9 bases and J 3 bases; nucleotides not matched to a gene: 14. The germline gives CDR1 ENHRY, CDR2 SYGVKD. The CDR3 DNA reads TGTGCCATAGGAGAGTTTCAGGACAGGAACTACGAGCAGTACTTC. It codes for CAIGEFQDRNYEQYF.

The chain links TRBV28 to TRBJ2-7, with TRBD1 matching 9 bases. The CDR3 runs to 16 residues. Per germline, CDR1 MDHEN and CDR2 SYDVKM. J gave up 0 bases and V 8 bases, and 11 bases lay outside the gene matches. CDR3 sequence reads: CASPGPGTGSSYEQYF. In DNA form, the CDR3 reads TGTGCCAGCCCAGGCCCCGGGACAGGGTCCTCCTACGAGCAGTACTTC.

The chain uses TRBV5-1 and TRBJ2-1; D not certain. V shed 0 bases and J shed 0 bases, with 7 bases lying between them. Germline V gene data show CDR1 as SGHRS and CDR2 as YFSETQ. CDR3 size: 15 residues. The CDR3 spells CASSLGVSSYNEQFF. CDR3 DNA sequence: TGCGCCAGCAGCTTGGGGGTCTCCTCCTACAATGAGCAGTTCTTC.

The genes are TRBV6-2 or TRBV6-3 and TRBJ2-7; either TRBD1 or TRBD2 may fit D (5 bases each). This CDR3 spans 16 amino acids. In germline, CDR1 is MNHEY, CDR2 SVGEGT. Trimming took off 0 bases at V and 2 bases at J, with 14 bases between the two ends. CDR3 nucleotides: TGTGCCAGCAGTTACTCGGGACCACAATTCACCTACGAGCAGTACTTC. Protein sequence: CASSYSGPQFTYEQYF.

The chain uses TRBV20-1 and TRBJ1-2, with D possibly matching TRBD1 (5 bases). Between the trimmed V and J ends, which lost 3 bases and 2 bases, there was a span of 10 bases. The CDR3 runs to 13 residues. Germline CDR1 reads DFQATT; CDR2 reads SNEGSKA (reference sequence). CDR3 residues: CSASQGRNYGYTF. The CDR3 region has the DNA TGCAGTGCTAGTCAGGGCCGAAACTATGGCTACACCTTC.

The chain carries TRBV6-6 and TRBJ2-5; D uncertain. CDR3 length: 12 residues. Germline V gene data show CDR1 as MNHNY and CDR2 as SVGAGI (reference sequence). Trimming pared 0 bases from V and 3 bases from J, leaving 2 bases between. The CDR3 loop is CASSYSKETQYF. The DNA for the CDR3 is TGTGCCAGCAGTTACTCGAAAGAGACCCAGTACTTC.

The CDR3 spells CASSLHSGYQETQYF. The CDR3 DNA sequence: TGTGCCAGCAGCTTACATAGCGGATACCAAGAGACCCAGTACTTC. The chain employs TRBV11-2 and TRBJ2-5, with D possibly TRBD2 on 6 matching bases. Germline V gene lookup returns CDR1 SGHAT and CDR2 FQNNGV. The CDR3 is made up of 15 amino acids. Trimming removed 2 bases at V and 0 bases at J, with 10 bases between.

The chain links TRBV9 to TRBJ1-3; TRBD1 matches at 8 bases. The germline gives CDR1 SGDLS, CDR2 YYNGEE. This CDR3 comprises 19 residues. V was clipped by 0 bases and J by 3 bases; unmatched bases: 14. CDR3 in DNA: TGTGCCAGCAGCGTAGGGATGACCCGACAGGGGAAAAATGGAAACACCATATATTTT. As protein: CASSVGMTRQGKNGNTIYF.

CDR3 in DNA: TGTGCCAGCAGCCCTCCTCAGGGGGCCGGGGAAAAACTGTTTTTT. Protein: CASSPPQGAGEKLFF. This chain connects TRBV11-2 to TRBJ1-4; 8 bases match TRBD1. V was clipped by 5 bases and J by 8 bases; unmatched bases: 10. This CDR3 spans 15 amino acids. In germline, CDR1 is SGHAT, CDR2 FQNNGV.

The chain uses TRBV7-3 and TRBJ2-1; maybe TRBD2 (6 bases). This CDR3 has 17 amino acids. Germline CDR1 is SGHTA and CDR2 is FQGTGA. V lost 1 base, J lost 8 bases, and 21 bases lay in between. The CDR3 region has the DNA TGTGCCAGCAGCTTAAGCGAGCTAGGCGGGAACTTCGATGAGCAGTTCTTC. As protein: CASSLSELGGNFDEQFF.

The chain links TRBV3-1 (or the pseudogene TRBV3-2) to TRBJ1-6; D not certain. There are 14 residues in the CDR3. The V end lost 1 base, the J end lost 9 bases, and 10 bases lay between the germline ends. Germline-derived CDR1 and CDR2 are LGHDT and YNNKEL (reference sequence). CDR3 region: CASSQGAVSSPLHF. CDR3 bases: TGTGCCAGCAGCCAAGGAGCCGTGAGTTCACCCCTCCACTTT.

This clone was counted between two and nine times. The gene calls are TRBV5-8 and TRBJ2-4; D call uncertain. Looked up from germline, CDR1 is SGHTS and CDR2 is YDEGEE. The V end was cut by 0 bases, the J end by 0 bases, with 10 bases between. This CDR3 contains 16 residues. The CDR3 DNA sequence: TGTGCCAGCAGCTTGGGGCAGGAAATAGCCAAAAACATTCAGTACTTC. It yields the protein CASSLGQEIAKNIQYF.

This chain links TRBV6-5 with TRBJ1-4; 8 bases align to TRBD1. CDR3 length: 13 residues. The germline CDR1 and CDR2 sequences are MNHEY and SVGAGI. Losses at the gene ends were 8 bases for V and 4 bases for J; bases not matched to a gene: 3. The CDR3 DNA sequence: TGTGCCAGCGGGACAGGTTTTAATGAAAAACTGTTTTTT. Translating gives CASGTGFNEKLFF.